The rows below give T cell receptor beta chains drawn from one sample of a study of cytomegalovirus exposure and HLA in healthy donors. Sequenced by immunoSEQ multiplex PCR; TCRdb stores in-frame clones only, minus some. This table holds 99,000 or so clones, 83% found once. Sequencing used PBMCs. Receptors were obtained from a man between 18 and 29 years old in good health and CMV-seronegative. Each CDR3 is given with its conserved first and last residue. The order of the fields is clone size, V gene, D gene, J gene, CDR3 DNA, CDR3 protein. D genes are given only for firm matches. Rows give clone size only sometimes, using once, few, many, or a class for an expanded clone.

>NA|TRBV6-5|TRBD2|TRBJ2-1
TGTGCCAGCAGTTATGTGGGGGGAAAGGCGGGAGAGCGGTTCTTC
CASSYVGGKAGERFF
>NA|TRBV4-2|TRBD2|TRBJ2-1
TGTGCCAGCAGCCAAGATTTGCGGGAGTTGAATGAGCAGTTCTTC
CASSQDLRELNEQFF
>NA|TRBV6-5|TRBD2|TRBJ2-7
TGTGCCAGCAAACTAGCGTCGAGCTCCTACGAGCAGTACTTC
CASKLASSSYEQYF
>NA|TRBV5-1|NA|TRBJ2-7
TGCGCCAGCAGCTTGCTCGGGAGCCCGTCGCCCGAGCAGTACTTC
CASSLLGSPSPEQYF
>few|TRBV11-2|TRBD1|TRBJ1-2
TGTGCCAGCAGCTACCGTCCCGGGACAGGGAACTATGGCTACACCTTC
CASSYRPGTGNYGYTF
>NA|TRBV19|TRBD1|TRBJ1-1
TGTGCCAGTAGATCGGTCCCGGGACAGGGGTCGTATGAAGCTTTCTTT
CASRSVPGQGSYEAFF
>NA|TRBV11-3|NA|TRBJ2-1
TGTGCCAGCAGCTTATCCGGTAACGCGTTTTACAATGAGCAGTTCTTC
CASSLSGNAFYNEQFF
>NA|TRBV30|TRBD2|TRBJ2-7
TGTGCCTGGAGTATGCTAGCGGGCTCCTACGAGCAGTACTTC
CAWSMLAGSYEQYF
>NA|TRBV28|TRBD2|TRBJ2-1
TGTGCCAGCACCCGGGGGGTCAATGAGCAGTTCTTC
CASTRGVNEQFF
>once|TRBV11-3|NA|TRBJ2-2
TGTGCCAGCAGCTTATATTCCGGGAGTTTTGGCGGGGAGCTGTTTTTT
CASSLYSGSFGGELFF
>NA|TRBV5-8|NA|TRBJ2-2
TGTGCCAGCAGCCGAGGACTAAGGGGAAGGCGGGAGCTGTTTTTT
CASSRGLRGRRELFF
>NA|TRBV29-1|NA|TRBJ1-2
TGCAGCGTTGAAGAGGGGGGGAGTGGCTACACCTTC
CSVEEGGSGYTF
>NA|TRBV6-5|TRBD1|TRBJ2-7
TGTGCCAGCAGTAAAGACAGGGGGCCTACCTACGAGCAGTACTTC
CASSKDRGPTYEQYF